The 31 T cell receptor beta chains in this list originate from one sample, sequenced in a study of blood T cell repertoires in COVID-19 (TCRdb year 2020). Receptor libraries were prepared by the immunoSEQ multiplex PCR assay. TCRdb retrieved this table from immuneACCESS and kept in-frame rearrangements only. Not all clones are present; in checked studies, unresolved V genes account for under half, and no reason is known for the remainder. The sample records about 160,000 clones, about 85% of which are singletons. Roughly 3% of the sample rests with the top ten. The specimen was peripheral blood. The receptors here all came from a human donor with acute or convalescent COVID-19. The donor label of this sample is uncertain.

The CDR3 loop is CASSAGMITDTQYF. The CDR3 region has the DNA TGTGCCAGCAGCGCCGGGATGATCACAGATACGCAGTATTTT. The chain couples TRBV9 to TRBJ2-3; D is possibly TRBD2 (5 bases). Germline-derived CDR1 and CDR2 are SGDLS and YYNGEE. The CDR3 length is 14 residues. The germline V and J ends were trimmed by 3 bases and 2 bases, with 10 bases remaining between them.

The table lists this clone with a count of one. The J gene is TRBJ1-2, the V gene TRBV15, with D possibly being TRBD1 (6 bases). Trimming removed 3 bases from V and 7 bases from J, with 9 bases in between. The CDR3 contains 12 residues. CDR1 and CDR2 (germline): LNHNV, YYDKDF (reference sequence). CDR3 residues: CATSRNRVGYTF. The CDR3 DNA follows: TGTGCCACCAGCAGGAACAGGGTTGGCTACACCTTC.

The rearrangement uses TRBV4-1 and TRBJ2-3; TRBD2 matches 11 bases. The ends lost 1 base at V and 3 bases at J; junction bases unmatched: 0. The germline V gene encodes CDR1 MGHRA and CDR2 YSYEKL. CDR3 size: 15 residues. CDR3 protein: CASSQASGGTDTQYF. In nucleotides, the CDR3 is TGCGCCAGCAGCCAAGCTAGCGGGGGGACAGATACGCAGTATTTT.

The V call is TRBV21-1, the J call TRBJ2-7; TRBD1 was called by the table and not checked on the DNA. TRBV21-1 is assigned pseudogene status. The CDR3 is made up of 16 amino acids. The CDR3 is CASERQVDTNSYEQYF. CDR3 nucleotides: TGTGCCAGCGAGAGACAGGTCGATACGAACTCCTACGAGCAGTACTTC.

This chain's CDR3 is CASSYRAGEHGYTF. The CDR3 bases are TGTGCCAGCAGTTACAGGGCAGGGGAACATGGCTACACCTTC. The V gene is TRBV6-5, the J gene TRBJ1-2; possible D gene TRBD1, 6 bases. In germline, CDR1 is MNHEY, CDR2 SVGAGI. Trimming took off 2 bases at V and 6 bases at J, with 13 bases between the two ends. There are 14 residues in the CDR3.

This clone has a single count. V is TRBV15 and J is TRBJ2-4; 10 bases agree with TRBD1. Germline V lookup: CDR1 LNHNV, CDR2 YYDKDF (reference sequence). The J segment lost 3 bases and the V segment lost 0 bases, leaving 5 bases of the junction unmatched. This CDR3 contains 17 residues. CDR3 region: CATSRDKTGGFKNIQYF. The CDR3 DNA is TGTGCCACCAGCAGAGATAAGACAGGGGGCTTCAAAAACATTCAGTACTTC.

The chain couples TRBV10-3 to TRBJ1-1, with TRBD1 matching 7 bases. V lost 2 bases and J lost 5; bases outside the gene matches: 5. CDR1 is ENHRY and CDR2 is SYGVKD in the germline V gene. This CDR3 has 14 amino acids. DNA for the CDR3: TGTGCCATCAGTGAGATGACAGGGCGTACTGAAGCTTTCTTT. It translates to CAISEMTGRTEAFF.

On this clone: The same CDR3 also results from other DNA sequences found in this sample. The rearrangement joins TRBV28 to TRBJ2-1; the D is unclear. CDR1 and CDR2 from the germline V gene are MDHEN and SYDVKM. This CDR3 spans 11 amino acids. V gave up 9 bases and J gave up 10 bases, with 13 bases separating them. The CDR3 protein is CASSRSGEQFF. CDR3 sequence (DNA): TGTGCCAGTAGCCGGAGTGGGGAGCAGTTCTTC.

The genes are TRBV6-6 and TRBJ1-6; D is possibly TRBD1 (6 bases). This CDR3 has 13 residues. Germline CDR1 reads MNHNY; CDR2 reads SVGAGI (reference sequence). Trimming removed 7 bases from V and 8 bases from J, with 12 bases in between. CDR3 region: CASTLQGYSPLHF. Written as DNA, the CDR3 is TGTGCCAGCACCCTACAGGGATATTCACCCCTCCACTTT.

About this clone itself: One end of the junction is discordant with germline, which a read error may explain. The chain carries TRBV6-5 and TRBJ1-2; 11 bases map to TRBD1. Germline V lookup: CDR1 MNHEY, CDR2 SVGAGI. The CDR3 consists of 12 residues. The CDR3 DNA reads TGTGCCAGCAGTTCCTGGACAGGGGGCAGTTCCTTC. It codes for CASSSWTGGSSF.

V gene TRBV5-6 combines with J gene TRBJ1-2; 9 nucleotides agree with TRBD1. Germline V lookup: CDR1 SGHDT, CDR2 YYEEEE. The CDR3 is 13 residues long. V was pared by 0 bases and J by 8 bases, with 2 bases of the junction left unmatched. This chain's CDR3 is CASSLEDRGGYTF. The CDR3 coding sequence is TGTGCCAGCAGCTTGGAAGACAGGGGGGGCTACACCTTC.

CDR3 residues: CASSRTGGDNEKLFF. The DNA of the CDR3 is TGTGCCAGCAGTAGGACAGGGGGCGACAATGAAAAACTGTTTTTT. The chain links TRBV2 to TRBJ1-4, with 11 positions matching TRBD1. The CDR3 has 15 residues. The germline V gene encodes CDR1 SNHLY and CDR2 FYNNEI. V was clipped by 5 bases and J by 5 bases; unmatched bases: 4.

This chain connects TRBV3-1 (or the pseudogene TRBV3-2) to TRBJ2-7, with D tentatively TRBD1 (6 bases). Germline CDR1 and CDR2: LGHDT and YNNKEL (reference sequence). The CDR3 has 14 residues. V was cut by 6 bases and J by 0 bases, with 12 bases left in between. CDR3 residues: CASSHDRRSYEQYF. Here the CDR3 DNA reads TGTGCCAGCAGTCATGACAGGCGCTCCTACGAGCAGTACTTC.

V and J are TRBV30 and TRBJ2-3, with D perhaps TRBD2 (7 bases). The CDR3 covers 13 residues. Trimming left V 8 bases short and J 2 bases short, with 14 bases between. Germline CDR1 GTSNPN, CDR2 SVGIG (reference sequence). The CDR3 loop is CARRGPSTDTQYF. In DNA form, the CDR3 reads TGTGCCCGGCGGGGGCCGTCCACAGATACGCAGTATTTT.

This clone was recorded once. V usage is TRBV14 and J usage is TRBJ1-1; D gene unclear. This CDR3 is built from 16 residues. Trimming shortened V by 5 bases and J by 11 bases, and 27 bases separated the two germline ends. Germline V gene sequence: CDR1 SGHDN, CDR2 FVKESK. The CDR3 protein is CASSERSWYGSNEAFF. CDR3 sequence (DNA): TGTGCCAGCAGCGAAAGATCGTGGTATGGGAGTAACGAGGCTTTCTTT.

The chain is built from TRBV15 and TRBJ1-5, with D tentatively TRBD1 (6 bases). The CDR3 covers 15 residues. Trimming removed 5 bases at V and 2 bases at J, with 13 bases between. Germline V gene data show CDR1 as LNHNV and CDR2 as YYDKDF (reference sequence). The chain's CDR3 is CATSPQGTGNQPQHF. Here the CDR3 DNA reads TGTGCCACCAGCCCACAGGGTACTGGCAATCAGCCCCAGCATTTT.

V is TRBV11-2 and J is TRBJ1-6; D is ambiguous. The germline V gene encodes CDR1 SGHAT and CDR2 FQNNGV. The CDR3 consists of 13 residues. Trimming removed 5 bases from V and 7 bases from J, with 9 bases in between. The CDR3 is CASSPVENSPLHF. DNA of the CDR3: TGTGCCAGCAGCCCCGTCGAGAATTCACCCCTCCACTTT.

This clone has a count of ten or more. The chain couples TRBV7-9 to TRBJ1-6; D remains ambiguous. Germline V gene sequence: CDR1 SEHNR, CDR2 FQNEAQ (reference sequence). The CDR3 runs 16 residues. V dropped 4 bases and J dropped 5 bases, with 15 bases sitting between them. CDR3 in amino acids: CASSSSRVLHNSPLHF. The CDR3, as DNA: TGTGCCAGCAGCTCCTCCCGGGTACTTCATAATTCACCCCTCCACTTT.

This chain connects TRBV7-2 to TRBJ2-6; 14 bases match TRBD2. The CDR3 consists of 18 residues. Germline CDR1 SGHTA, CDR2 FQGNSA. With V trimmed by 6 bases and J by 3 bases, 7 bases remained unmatched. CDR3 in amino acids: CASSRTSGGSFGANVLTF. CDR3 bases: TGTGCCAGCAGTCGGACTAGCGGGGGGTCCTTTGGGGCCAACGTCCTGACTTTC.

Only one count was recorded for this clone. The chain combines TRBV11-3 with TRBJ1-1, with 8 bases lining up with TRBD1. After removal of 1 base from V and 3 bases from J, the junction contained 10 bases not matched to a gene. Looked up from germline, CDR1 is SGHNT and CDR2 is YENEEA. This CDR3 has 17 amino acids. CDR3 sequence (DNA): TGTGCCAGCAGCTTAGGACAGGGGCCCGCCTTGGACACTGAAGCTTTCTTT. Translation gives CASSLGQGPALDTEAFF.

This clone was found once. The rearrangement joins TRBV5-8 to TRBJ2-1, with 8 positions matching TRBD2. The CDR3 covers 16 residues. V lost 4 bases, J lost 12 bases, and 18 bases stayed unmatched. CDR1 is SGHTS and CDR2 is YDEGEE in the germline V gene. In DNA form, the CDR3 reads TGTGCCAGCAGCCCCGGGGGGCGGGGGGCCCATTCAATGCAGTTCTTC. Its protein is CASSPGGRGAHSMQFF.

The CDR3 region is CASRKTGGLYEQYF. Written as DNA, the CDR3 is TGTGCCAGCAGAAAAACAGGGGGCCTCTACGAGCAGTACTTC. The J gene is TRBJ2-7, the V gene TRBV6-5, with 9 bases identical to TRBD1. The trim removed 6 bases at V and 3 bases at J, leaving 6 bases unmatched. This CDR3 spans 14 amino acids. The germline gives CDR1 MNHEY, CDR2 SVGAGI.

This chain uses TRBV11-3 with TRBJ1-5, with D uncertain. The CDR3 has 16 amino acids. The V gene lost 0 bases and the J gene lost 8 bases, with 17 bases spanning the gap. Germline CDR1 SGHNT, CDR2 YENEEA. CDR3 sequence: CASSLDLRFSVKPQHF. CDR3 nucleotides: TGTGCCAGCAGCTTAGATCTGAGGTTTAGTGTGAAGCCCCAGCATTTT.

The CDR3: CASSPSGGTEAFF. CDR3 nucleotide sequence: TGTGCCAGCTCACCATCAGGGGGCACTGAAGCTTTCTTT. V gene TRBV18 combines with J gene TRBJ1-1; 7 bases align to TRBD1. V trimming: 2 bases; J trimming: 4 bases; junction bases outside the gene matches: 1. There are 13 residues in the CDR3. Germline CDR1 and CDR2: KGHSH and LQKENI.

The V gene is TRBV2, the J gene TRBJ1-5; D perhaps matches TRBD1 (6 bases). This CDR3 region has 16 residues. The germline V gene encodes CDR1 SNHLY and CDR2 FYNNEI. V dropped 5 bases and J dropped 2 bases, with 16 bases sitting between them. CDR3 amino acids: CASSLLHRQGNQPQHF. CDR3 sequence (DNA): TGTGCCAGCAGTTTGCTTCATCGACAGGGCAATCAGCCCCAGCATTTT.

This clone was detected only a few times. This chain connects TRBV7-2 to TRBJ2-2; TRBD1 matches at 7 bases. The CDR3 runs to 17 residues. J was trimmed by 4 bases and V by 3 bases; bases with no gene match: 11. Looked up from germline, CDR1 is SGHTA and CDR2 is FQGNSA. CDR3 loop: CASSFKGTVRTTGELFF. The CDR3 coding sequence is TGTGCCAGCAGCTTTAAGGGGACAGTGAGGACCACCGGGGAGCTGTTTTTT.

V and J are TRBV15 and TRBJ1-5; D is uncertain. Trimming took off 5 bases at V and 5 bases at J, with 10 bases between the two ends. Germline CDR1 LNHNV, CDR2 YYDKDF (reference sequence). The CDR3 runs to 13 residues. CDR3 sequence reads: CATSPQVDQPQHF. The CDR3 DNA is TGTGCCACCAGCCCCCAGGTGGATCAGCCCCAGCATTTT.

This rearrangement joins TRBV18 to TRBJ2-2; 8 bases are a match to TRBD2. Trimming removed 0 bases from V and 6 bases from J; junction bases left unmatched: 6. Germline V gives CDR1 KGHSH, CDR2 LQKENI. CDR3 length: 16 amino acids. The CDR3 region has the DNA TGTGCCAGCTCACCACCGGGGACTAGTGGTTCCGGGGAGCTGTTTTTT. This sequence encodes CASSPPGTSGSGELFF.

This clone was seen once. The J gene is TRBJ2-2, the V gene TRBV5-1; a possible D gene is TRBD2 (6 bases). The germline gives CDR1 SGHRS, CDR2 YFSETQ. Deletions cut 7 bases from V and 0 bases from J, with 16 bases between. CDR3 length: 16 amino acids. CDR3 bases: TGCGCCAGCGACATAGGGGCGGGAACGAACACCGGGGAGCTGTTTTTT. The encoded protein is CASDIGAGTNTGELFF. Full variable domain (missing parts from reference TRBV5-1 and TRBJ2-2): KAGVTQTPRYLIKTRGQQVTLSCSPISGHRSVSWYQQTPGQGLQFLFEYFSETQRNKGNFPGRFSGRQFSNSRSEMNVSTLELGDSALYLCASDIGAGTNTGELFFGEGSRLTVL.

This clone has more than one count but fewer than ten. The chain uses TRBV27 and TRBJ2-2; 10 bases are shared with TRBD2. V shed 3 bases and J 8 bases; nucleotides not matched to a gene: 9. Germline CDR1 reads MNHEY; CDR2 reads SMNVEV (reference sequence). This CDR3 comprises 16 residues. This CDR3 is CASSFRVAGGFGELFF. In DNA form, the CDR3 reads TGTGCCAGCAGTTTCAGAGTAGCGGGGGGATTTGGGGAGCTGTTTTTT.

The gene calls are TRBV29-1 and TRBJ1-3; D unclear. V was shortened by 6 bases and J by 2 bases, with 11 bases between the two germline ends. CDR3 size: 13 residues. CDR1 is SQVTM and CDR2 is ANQGSEA in the germline V gene. The CDR3 spells CSVTGMAGNTIYF. Here the CDR3 DNA reads TGCAGCGTGACGGGGATGGCTGGAAACACCATATATTTT.